The 9 T cell receptor beta chains below all came from one sample that was sequenced in a study of glioma-infiltrating T cells. The iRepertoire nested amplicon-rescue multiplex PCR amplified TCR alpha and beta CDR3s from RNA. Via MiXCR, TCRdb re-called the multiplex PCR reads, giving one row per CDR3 protein. The sample has about 130,000 distinct CDR3 sequences, approximately 25% seen once; the top ten hold about 15%. The sequenced sample was glioma tissue, nonneoplastic brain tissue, or PBMCs (not recorded which). Source of these receptors: a human donor with low-grade glioma or glioblastoma, undergoing nonglioma brain surgery, or in good health (not recorded which).

This clonotype was seen ten or more times. The chain recombines TRBV6-1 with TRBJ2-7; possibly TRBD1 for D (6 bases). The CDR3 length is 14 residues. Trimming removed 7 bases from V and 1 base from J, with 14 bases in between. In germline, CDR1 is MNHNS, CDR2 SASEGT. The CDR3 DNA follows: TGTGCCAGCAAACCCGGACAGAAATCCTACGAGCAGTACTTC. This gives the protein CASKPGQKSYEQYF.

On this clonotype itself: A much larger clone lies a single base off, so this may be a read error. The V gene is TRBV15, the J gene TRBJ1-1; 8 bases line up with TRBD1. CDR1 LNHNV and CDR2 YYDKDF come from the germline V gene (reference sequence). V lost 5 bases, J lost 7 bases, and 12 bases stayed unmatched. The CDR3 runs to 15 residues. CDR3 in DNA: TGTGCCACCAGCGGTAGACAGGGGCCGGGAGGTGAAGCTTTCTTT. As protein: CATSGRQGPGGEAFF.

This clonotype was detected many times. V is TRBV28 and J is TRBJ1-5; D possibly corresponds to TRBD1 (6 bases). Trimming took 6 bases from V and 5 from J, leaving 11 bases between them. The CDR3 runs to 13 residues. CDR1 and CDR2 (germline): MDHEN, SYDVKM. The CDR3 spells CASRQYRDQPQHF. DNA of the CDR3: TGTGCCAGCAGACAATACAGGGATCAGCCCCAGCATTTT.

For this clonotype: It may be a read error: a sequence one base away is much more abundant. The chain joins TRBV7-2 to TRBJ2-5; 9 nucleotides agree with TRBD2. This CDR3 has 15 amino acids. Germline-derived CDR1 and CDR2 are SGHTA and FQGNSA. CDR3 region: CASSFNSGSGETQDF. The CDR3 DNA sequence: TGTGCCAGCAGCTTCAATAGCGGGAGTGGGGAGACCCAGGACTTC.

In this sample, this clonotype turned up many times. This chain links TRBV27 with TRBJ1-4; 7 bases line up with TRBD1. Germline V lookup: CDR1 MNHEY, CDR2 SMNVEV (reference sequence). This CDR3 is 12 amino acids long. The J segment lost 8 bases and the V segment lost 3 bases, leaving 0 bases of the junction unmatched. The CDR3 sequence: CASSLTGEKLFF. The CDR3 nucleotides read TGTGCCAGCAGTTTGACAGGGGAAAAACTGTTTTTT.

This rearrangement joins TRBV29-1 to TRBJ2-3, with 9 positions matching TRBD1. The V gene's germline CDR1 is SQVTM and CDR2 ANQGSEA. CDR3 length: 14 residues. With V trimmed by 8 bases and J by 2 bases, 8 bases remained unmatched. Here the CDR3 reads CSTRTGATTDTQYF. The CDR3 nucleotides read TGCAGCACTCGGACAGGGGCAACCACAGATACGCAGTATTTT.

The rearrangement joins TRBV4-1 to TRBJ2-7; 8 bases fit TRBD2. There are 16 residues in the CDR3. V shed 0 bases and J 1 base; nucleotides not matched to a gene: 5. Germline CDR1 is MGHRA and CDR2 is YSYEKL. The CDR3 reads CASSQDPGTRSYEQYF. The DNA of the CDR3 is TGCGCCAGCAGCCAAGATCCCGGGACTAGGTCCTACGAGCAGTACTTC.

The chain has TRBV5-4 and TRBJ2-5; the D gene could be TRBD1 or TRBD2 (5 bases each). Looked up from germline, CDR1 is SGHNT and CDR2 is YYREEE (reference sequence). The CDR3 is made up of 14 amino acids. The V and J ends lost 5 bases and 2 bases respectively, with 13 bases between them. The CDR3 DNA reads as TGTGCCAGCAGTCAACCGGGACGGCAAGAGACCCAGTACTTC. This sequence encodes CASSQPGRQETQYF.

This clonotype was observed at least ten times. The rearrangement uses TRBV27 and TRBJ2-7; D may be TRBD1 (7 bases). Trimming removed 11 bases at V and 3 bases at J, with 17 bases between. Germline lookup yields CDR1 MNHEY and CDR2 SMNVEV (reference sequence). CDR3 length: 13 residues. The CDR3 nucleotides are TGTGCCCGACTTGGAGGGGGCCGCTACGAGCAGTACTTC. Translated, it gives CARLGGGRYEQYF.